This entry concerns a single T cell receptor (beta chain). Its antigen target is currently unknown. The input lacks base qualities; no much larger clone sits a single base away. This sample was taken from a study of blood T cell repertoires in COVID-19 (dated by TCRdb to 2020 to 2022). Context from the whole study: Samples from collaborators originated in the United States, Italy and Spain and spanned both the acute and convalescent phases of COVID-19. The material from the prospective study consisted of cDNA or gDNA derived from T cells, B-cell-depleted T cells, or PBMCs. The dataset comprised deeply sampled blood TCRbeta repertoires from subjects exposed to, actively infected with, or recovered from COVID-19. The repertoires were released in a freely available public database meant as a resource for research on the immune response to SARS-CoV-2. Samples were obtained from the ongoing ImmuneRACE study (first 160 participants) and from 1,254 subjects provided by 6 global collaborators. A de-identified subject ID, COVID-19 status, age in years and sex were almost always included in the sample metadata. Where available, HLA class I and class II types were taken from metadata supplied by the sample provider and were not determined by assay-based typing.

Here V drops 3 bases and J drops 6 bases, and the junction holds 11 bases not matched to any gene. The germline V gene (reference sequence) sets CDR1 to LGHDT and CDR2 to YNNKEL. The cysteine opens and the phenylalanine closes a CDR3 of 16 amino acids. This entry keeps only the CDR3 DNA: 48 bases, framed from base 1. What the authors observed across the whole study: Clinical and demographic metadata were provided uncurated, with the amount varying by source and participant.

TCRbeta CDR3 regions were amplified from genomic DNA using the immunoSEQ Assay, a bias-controlled multiplex PCR. Per the original workflow: The number of nucleated cells in each sample was estimated from the amplification of reference gene primers within the assay. To quantify the absolute abundance of each unique TCRbeta CDR3 rearrangement, sequence reads were collapsed and filtered. For each sample, productive Simpson clonality was calculated as the square root of Simpson's diversity index across productive rearrangements. TCRdb's version of the immuneACCESS table is confined to in-frame rearrangements and falls short of the full clone set. An unresolved V gene accounts for under half of the shortfall where checked; the remainder is of unknown origin. The V and J calls and clone size were taken over from that table, and D and trimming were inferred from the DNA. Here the sample has over 200,000 clones; 89% occur a single time. The ten biggest clones cover about 6.3% of the sample.

Samples from volunteer blood donors who had recovered from COVID-19 were contributed by a second Seattle source. Collaborating institutions collected whole blood in K2EDTA tubes following their own protocols. Collaborator samples were shipped for TCRbeta analysis as frozen whole blood, isolated PBMCs, or DNA extracted from either sample type. Sequencing input: peripheral blood. This receptor was taken from a man in his 60s who had recovered from COVID-19. This chain is built from TRBV3-1 (or the pseudogene TRBV3-2) and TRBJ2-1, and 7 junctional nucleotides match TRBD1. The nucleotide sequence is TGTGCCAGCAGCCAGCACCCCAGACAGGGATCCAATGAGCAGTTCTTC. Protein translation: CASSQHPRQGSNEQFF.